Shown below are 21 T cell receptor beta chains from a single sample sequenced in a study of blood T cell repertoires in COVID-19. Assay: immunoSEQ multiplex PCR; the TCRdb copy retains only in-frame clones and omits some. The table shows over 120,000 clones, with 81% occurring only once. Input material: peripheral blood. These receptors all come from a human donor in a cohort sampled during active COVID-19.

The gene calls are TRBV4-3 and TRBJ2-2, with TRBD2 identical over 8 bases. The germline V gene has CDR1 LGHNA and CDR2 YSLEER. V dropped 2 bases and J dropped 5; count of bases not matched to a gene: 1. The CDR3 sequence is 14 residues long. The CDR3 is CASSQRGGTGELFF. CDR3 nucleotides: TGCGCCAGCAGCCAACGGGGGGGGACCGGGGAGCTGTTTTTT.

This chain joins TRBV6-2 or TRBV6-3 and TRBJ2-5; D may be TRBD1 (6 bases). Germline lookup yields CDR1 MNHEY and CDR2 SVGEGT. This CDR3 spans 16 amino acids. Deletions cut 0 bases from V and 3 bases from J, with 14 bases between. In nucleotides, the CDR3 is TGTGCCAGCAGTTACTCCAGATATAAGGGGGAAGAGACCCAGTACTTC. It is translated as CASSYSRYKGEETQYF.

V usage is TRBV6-5 and J usage is TRBJ1-2; TRBD1 matches 7 bases. The CDR3 length is 14 residues. Trimming cost V 6 bases and J 4 bases; bases outside gene matches: 8. Germline-derived CDR1 and CDR2 are MNHEY and SVGAGI. The DNA of the CDR3 is TGTGCCAGCAGCCACGGACAGGAACCCTATGGCTACACCTTC. It specifies CASSHGQEPYGYTF.

J is TRBJ2-1 and V is TRBV7-9; TRBD1 agrees at 7 bases. The CDR3 consists of 14 residues. Germline CDR1 and CDR2: SEHNR and FQNEAQ (reference sequence). The V gene end was trimmed by 5 bases and the J gene end by 7 bases; junction bases not matched to a gene: 8. For the CDR3, the DNA is TGTGCCAGCAGCAAGAGACAGGGTTTGAATGAGCAGTTCTTC. Its protein product is CASSKRQGLNEQFF. The complete variable domain, with remaining parts taken from reference TRBV7-9 and TRBJ2-1, reads DTGVSQNPRHKITKRGQNVTFRCDPISEHNRLYWYRQTLGQGPEFLTYFQNEAQLEKSRLLSDRFSAERPKGSFSTLEIQRTEQGDSAMYLCASSKRQGLNEQFFGPGTRLTVL.

J is TRBJ2-5 and V is TRBV11-2; 9 positions agree with TRBD1. From germline, CDR1 is SGHAT and CDR2 FQNNGV. This CDR3 comprises 17 residues. J lost 2 bases, V lost 5 bases, and 12 bases had no gene match. CDR3 loop: CASSGMATGGCQETQYF. The CDR3 DNA sequence: TGTGCCAGCAGCGGGATGGCGACAGGGGGTTGTCAAGAGACCCAGTACTTC.

The chain has TRBV5-1 and TRBJ2-7; 9 bases match TRBD1. The germline V gene has CDR1 SGHRS and CDR2 YFSETQ. This CDR3 region has 17 residues. V lost 4 bases, J lost 2 bases, and 13 bases stayed unmatched. CDR3 loop: CASSPSFGGQGTYEQYF. CDR3 DNA sequence: TGCGCCAGCAGCCCGTCATTCGGGGGACAGGGAACCTACGAGCAGTACTTC.

The V call is TRBV5-6, the J call TRBJ1-1, with TRBD1 matching 8 bases. The CDR3 contains 13 residues. The V and J ends lost 0 bases and 10 bases, in that order; junction bases with no gene match: 5. Germline V gives CDR1 SGHDT, CDR2 YYEEEE. The CDR3 nucleotides read TGTGCCAGCAGCTTGGCAGGGGGCGGTTTAGCTTTCTTT. Its protein is CASSLAGGGLAFF.

This clone was seen once. CDR3 sequence: CASSSQGFDQPQHF. The CDR3 nucleotides read TGTGCCAGCAGCTCACAGGGTTTTGATCAGCCCCAGCATTTT. The chain uses TRBV7-2 and TRBJ1-5; weak D call: TRBD1 (6 bases). CDR3 size: 14 residues. Trimming cost V 4 bases and J 5 bases, with 12 bases left between them. Germline-derived CDR1 and CDR2 are SGHTA and FQGNSA.

The V call is TRBV4-2, the J call TRBJ2-1, with D tentatively TRBD2 (5 bases). Germline lookup yields CDR1 LGHNA and CDR2 YNFKEQ. The germline V and J ends were trimmed by 6 bases and 8 bases, with 20 bases remaining between them. This CDR3 is 15 amino acids long. The CDR3 nucleotides read TGTGCCAGCAGGCTGCTTCGAGCGGAGGCGGATGAGCAGTTCTTC. This gives the protein CASRLLRAEADEQFF.

The chain links TRBV9 to TRBJ2-1; maybe TRBD2 (5 bases). The V end lost 0 bases, the J end lost 5 bases, and 9 bases lay between the germline ends. The germline V gene has CDR1 SGDLS and CDR2 YYNGEE. The CDR3 consists of 14 residues. CDR3 region: CASSVVSGNNEQFF. In DNA form, the CDR3 reads TGTGCCAGCAGCGTAGTCTCCGGGAACAATGAGCAGTTCTTC.

This rearrangement joins TRBV5-1 to TRBJ1-6; 7 positions match TRBD1. With V trimmed by 4 bases and J by 0 bases, 10 bases remained unmatched. This CDR3 comprises 18 residues. Germline CDR1 SGHRS, CDR2 YFSETQ. CDR3 nucleotides: TGCGCCAGCAGCCCAAAAGGGACAGAGAGCTCCTATAATTCACCCCTCCACTTT. Its translation is CASSPKGTESSYNSPLHF.

The J gene is TRBJ2-1, the V gene TRBV6-5; TRBD1 matches at 10 bases. V gave up 5 bases and J gave up 8 bases; unmatched junction bases: 9. From germline, CDR1 is MNHEY and CDR2 SVGAGI. This CDR3 comprises 15 residues. CDR3 loop: CASSTAGTGDYEQFF. The CDR3 region has the DNA TGTGCCAGCAGTACTGCCGGGACAGGGGATTATGAGCAGTTCTTC.

The V and J genes are TRBV5-1 and TRBJ2-5; D might be TRBD1 (6 bases). CDR3 length: 14 residues. CDR1 is SGHRS and CDR2 is YFSETQ in the germline V gene. V shed 6 bases and J shed 5 bases, with 17 bases lying between them. The CDR3 DNA follows: TGCGCCAGCACTGTTGTGGGGGCAGAGGAGACCCAGTACTTC. The encoded protein is CASTVVGAEETQYF. Drawing the rest from reference TRBV5-1 and TRBJ2-5, the complete variable domain is KAGVTQTPRYLIKTRGQQVTLSCSPISGHRSVSWYQQTPGQGLQFLFEYFSETQRNKGNFPGRFSGRQFSNSRSEMNVSTLELGDSALYLCASTVVGAEETQYFGPGTRLLVL.

This clone was picked up one time. The rearrangement links TRBV28 to TRBJ2-7, with 10 nucleotides matching TRBD2. V shed 5 bases, J shed 0 bases, and the junction held 4 bases outside the gene matches. CDR3 length: 15 residues. Germline lookup yields CDR1 MDHEN and CDR2 SYDVKM. The CDR3 DNA is TGTGCCAGCAGTCCTAGCGGGAGAATCTCCTACGAGCAGTACTTC. Amino acid sequence: CASSPSGRISYEQYF.

V usage is TRBV29-1 and J usage is TRBJ2-1; 9 nucleotides align to TRBD2. CDR3 size: 11 residues. V lost 7 bases to trimming and J lost 9 bases; unmatched junction nucleotides: 4. Per germline, CDR1 SQVTM and CDR2 ANQGSEA. DNA of the CDR3: TGCAGCGCCCAACTAGCGGGTGAGCAGTTCTTC. Its translation is CSAQLAGEQFF.

The gene calls are TRBV5-3 and TRBJ1-4, with D possibly matching TRBD1 (6 bases). TRBV5-3 is noted as an ORF with a role that remains uncertain. The CDR3 length is 16 residues. Deletions cut 4 bases from V and 4 bases from J, with 17 bases between. DNA for the CDR3: TGTGCCAGAAGCCCAATGTCCGGGACAAATAATGAAAAACTGTTTTTT. It specifies CARSPMSGTNNEKLFF.

V gene TRBV4-3 combines with J gene TRBJ2-1; TRBD2 might be the D (5 bases). The CDR3 loop spans 15 amino acids. Trimming took 0 bases from V and 6 from J, leaving 12 bases between them. Germline V gene lookup returns CDR1 LGHNA and CDR2 YSLEER. The CDR3 DNA is TGCGCCAGCAGCCAAGACAGCTTAAGCGGCAATGAGCAGTTCTTC. Translated: CASSQDSLSGNEQFF.

The V and J genes are TRBV24-1 and TRBJ2-3, with D maybe TRBD1 (6 bases). The V and J ends lost 3 bases and 4 bases respectively, with 16 bases between them. The germline V gene encodes CDR1 KGHDR and CDR2 SFDVKD. The CDR3 spans 16 residues. CDR3 residues: CATSDPRQVVPDTQYF. CDR3 sequence (DNA): TGTGCCACCAGTGATCCCAGACAGGTCGTCCCAGATACGCAGTATTTT.

The chain uses TRBV11-2 and TRBJ2-7; D unresolved. Germline V gene sequence: CDR1 SGHAT, CDR2 FQNNGV. V lost 1 base to trimming and J lost 2 bases, with 15 bases between them. This CDR3 has 16 amino acids. The CDR3 DNA sequence: TGTGCCAGCAGCTTAGGCCCGGGTTACCCCCCCTACGAGCAGTACTTC. It specifies CASSLGPGYPPYEQYF.

The chain links TRBV27 to TRBJ2-7; TRBD2 is a possible D gene (6 bases). CDR3 length: 13 residues. Germline V gives CDR1 MNHEY, CDR2 SMNVEV (reference sequence). Trimming pared 8 bases from V and 5 bases from J, leaving 16 bases between. CDR3 amino acids: CASGRGVLDEQYF. The CDR3 DNA reads as TGTGCCAGCGGGCGCGGGGTCCTGGACGAGCAGTACTTC.

The chain is built from TRBV1 and TRBJ2-4; the DNA was not used to check the table's D call, TRBD2. TRBV1 is marked as a pseudogene. There are 21 residues in the CDR3. The DNA of the CDR3 is TGCACCAGCAGCCAAGACCCCGCCCGGGGGGTAGCGGGAGTATTCAAGAACATTCAGTACTTC. It codes for CTSSQDPARGVAGVFKNIQYF.